This T cell receptor beta chain came from a study of T cell responses to AZD1222 COVID-19 vaccine. Study-wide results and caveats: A mostly white British donor set with more females was recruited, and clonal diversity was possibly underestimated. Spike-specific TCR breadth and depth grew following two AZD1222 doses. Recipients of AZD1222 seropositive at baseline numbered only 5 to 7. Among vaccine-associated CD4 TCRs, coverage spanned spike, with dominance at 160-218 and 743-854.

In regard to this clone: The antigen is undetermined.

Repertoires were generated with immunoSEQ multiplex PCR, while TCRdb's copy carries only in-frame clones and drops some. The data show fewer than 200,000 clones, with about 92% seen just once and about 4% held by the top ten. Trimming at V came to 0 bases and at J to 4 bases, leaving 9 bases not matched to a gene. Germline V gene lookup returns CDR1 SGDLS and CDR2 YYNGEE. There are 18 residues in the CDR3. This TCR was sampled from an adult who received the MenACWY meningococcal vaccine as a control. This chain joins TRBV9 and TRBJ2-1; 11 positions agree with TRBD2. Specimen: peripheral blood, collected 28 days after the second dose of the MenACWY control vaccine. Here the CDR3 DNA reads TGTGCCAGCAGCGTAGCCGCACTAGCGGGGGTAGCTTACAATGAGCAGTTCTTC. Protein sequence: CASSVAALAGVAYNEQFF.